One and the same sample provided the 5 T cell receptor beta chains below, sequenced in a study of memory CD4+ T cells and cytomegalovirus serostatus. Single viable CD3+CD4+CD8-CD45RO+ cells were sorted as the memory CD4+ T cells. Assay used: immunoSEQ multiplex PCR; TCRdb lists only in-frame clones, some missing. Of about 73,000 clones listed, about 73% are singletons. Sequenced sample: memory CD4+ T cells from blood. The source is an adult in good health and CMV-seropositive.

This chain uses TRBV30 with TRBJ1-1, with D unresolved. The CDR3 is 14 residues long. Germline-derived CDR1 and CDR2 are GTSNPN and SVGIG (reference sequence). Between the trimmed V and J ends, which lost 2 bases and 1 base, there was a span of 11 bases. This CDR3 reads CAWSMKSGNTEAFF. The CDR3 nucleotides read TGTGCCTGGAGTATGAAATCAGGGAACACTGAAGCTTTCTTT.

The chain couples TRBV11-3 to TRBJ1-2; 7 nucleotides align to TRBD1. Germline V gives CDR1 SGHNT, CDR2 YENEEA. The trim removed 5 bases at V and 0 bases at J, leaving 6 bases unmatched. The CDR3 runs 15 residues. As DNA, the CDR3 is TGTGCCAGCAGCCGACAGGGAATGGCTAACTATGGCTACACCTTC. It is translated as CASSRQGMANYGYTF.

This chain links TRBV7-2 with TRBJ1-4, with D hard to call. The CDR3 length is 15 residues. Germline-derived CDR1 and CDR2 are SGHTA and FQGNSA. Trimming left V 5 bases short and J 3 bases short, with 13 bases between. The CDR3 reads CASSDFGGANEKLFF. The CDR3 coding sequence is TGTGCCAGCAGCGACTTTGGTGGGGCTAATGAAAAACTGTTTTTT.

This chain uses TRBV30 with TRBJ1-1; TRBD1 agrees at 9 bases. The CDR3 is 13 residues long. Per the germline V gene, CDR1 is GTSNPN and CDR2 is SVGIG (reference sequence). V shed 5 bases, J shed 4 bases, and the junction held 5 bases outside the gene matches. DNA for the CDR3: TGTGCCTGGGAGACAGGGGGGACCACTGAAGCTTTCTTT. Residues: CAWETGGTTEAFF.

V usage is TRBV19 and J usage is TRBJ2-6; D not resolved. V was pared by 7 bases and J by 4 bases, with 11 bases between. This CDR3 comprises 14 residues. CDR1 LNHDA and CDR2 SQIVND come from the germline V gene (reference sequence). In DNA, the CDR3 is TGTGCCAGTAAGGCGATCTCCGGGGCCAACGTCCTGACTTTC. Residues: CASKAISGANVLTF.